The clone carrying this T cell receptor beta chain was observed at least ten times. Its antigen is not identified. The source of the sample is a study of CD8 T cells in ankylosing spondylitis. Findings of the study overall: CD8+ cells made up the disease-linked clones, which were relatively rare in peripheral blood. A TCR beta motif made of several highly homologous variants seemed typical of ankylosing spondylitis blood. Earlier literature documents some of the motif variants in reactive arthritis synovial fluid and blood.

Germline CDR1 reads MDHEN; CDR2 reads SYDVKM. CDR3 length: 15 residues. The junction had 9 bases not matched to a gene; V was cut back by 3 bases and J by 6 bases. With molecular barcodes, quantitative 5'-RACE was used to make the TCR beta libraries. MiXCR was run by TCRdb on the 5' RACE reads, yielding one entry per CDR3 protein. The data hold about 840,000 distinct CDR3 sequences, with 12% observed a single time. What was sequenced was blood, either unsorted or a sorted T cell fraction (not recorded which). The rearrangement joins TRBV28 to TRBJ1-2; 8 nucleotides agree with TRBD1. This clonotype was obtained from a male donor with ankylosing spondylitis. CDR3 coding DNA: TGTGCCAGCAGTTTCTATCAGGGGGCGCCGAATGGCTACACCTTC. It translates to CASSFYQGAPNGYTF.